This is a list of T cell receptor beta chains from one sample in a study of shared clonotypes between healthy human individuals. Generated by immunoSEQ multiplex PCR, the TCRdb table keeps only in-frame clones and is missing some. In the table there are about 800,000 clones, about 97% of which are singletons. The sample consisted of naive CD8+ T cells sorted from blood. The receptors stem from a young man in good health. Each CDR3 is given with its conserved first and last residue. A D gene is named only where the DNA matches it firmly. Clone size is shown for a subset of rows, as once, few, many or a class of expanded clone.

j_gene: TRBJ1-1
abundance: once
v_gene: TRBV29-1
d_gene: .
CDR3aa: CSVEIQGPGAFF
CDR3nt: TGCAGCGTAGAAATACAGGGTCCGGGAGCTTTCTTT

j_gene: TRBJ2-2
abundance: .
v_gene: TRBV7-2
d_gene: .
CDR3aa: CASSLAGELFF
CDR3nt: TGTGCCAGCAGCTTAGCCGGGGAGCTGTTTTTT

j_gene: TRBJ2-1
abundance: .
v_gene: TRBV9
d_gene: .
CDR3aa: CASSGSWSNEQFF
CDR3nt: TGTGCCAGCAGCGGCTCATGGAGCAATGAGCAGTTCTTC

j_gene: TRBJ1-2
abundance: .
v_gene: TRBV6-5
d_gene: .
CDR3aa: CASSYGGWGYTF
CDR3nt: TGTGCCAGCAGTTACGGAGGGTGGGGCTACACCTTC

j_gene: TRBJ2-1
abundance: .
v_gene: TRBV2
d_gene: TRBD1
CDR3aa: CASRANRGSSYNEQFF
CDR3nt: TGTGCCAGCAGGGCCAACAGGGGGAGCTCCTACAATGAGCAGTTCTTC

j_gene: TRBJ2-7
abundance: .
v_gene: TRBV6-1
d_gene: .
CDR3aa: CASSDTPPEGLNYEQYF
CDR3nt: TGTGCCAGCAGTGACACGCCACCCGAGGGGCTGAACTACGAGCAGTACTTC

j_gene: TRBJ2-2
abundance: .
v_gene: TRBV7-7
d_gene: .
CDR3aa: CASSTRRSTGELFF
CDR3nt: TGTGCCAGCAGCACGCGTAGGTCCACCGGGGAGCTGTTTTTT

j_gene: TRBJ1-4
abundance: .
v_gene: TRBV13
d_gene: .
CDR3aa: CASSPQGSREKLFF
CDR3nt: TGTGCCAGCAGCCCACAGGGATCGCGTGAAAAACTGTTTTTT

j_gene: TRBJ2-3
abundance: .
v_gene: TRBV9
d_gene: .
CDR3aa: CASSQVLRSPLDTQYF
CDR3nt: TGTGCCAGCAGCCAGGTATTGCGGAGCCCCTTGGATACGCAGTATTTT

j_gene: TRBJ2-3
abundance: .
v_gene: TRBV13
d_gene: .
CDR3aa: CASSPDRTDTQYF
CDR3nt: TGTGCCAGCAGCCCTGACCGCACAGATACGCAGTATTTT

j_gene: TRBJ2-7
abundance: .
v_gene: TRBV4-3
d_gene: TRBD2
CDR3aa: CASSHGLAGGEQYF
CDR3nt: TGCGCCAGCAGCCATGGACTAGCGGGAGGCGAGCAGTACTTC

j_gene: TRBJ2-3
abundance: .
v_gene: TRBV11-2
d_gene: .
CDR3aa: CASSLGSSLADTQYF
CDR3nt: TGTGCCAGCAGCTTAGGGTCTTCGCTAGCGGATACGCAGTATTTT

j_gene: TRBJ2-7
abundance: .
v_gene: TRBV5-6
d_gene: .
CDR3aa: CASSLAGTSYEQYF
CDR3nt: TGTGCCAGCAGCTTGGCGGGGACGTCCTACGAGCAGTACTTC

j_gene: TRBJ2-1
abundance: .
v_gene: TRBV27
d_gene: .
CDR3aa: CASSPPGHLAPEQFF
CDR3nt: TGTGCCAGCAGTCCGCCAGGACACCTAGCCCCCGAGCAGTTCTTC

j_gene: TRBJ1-2
abundance: .
v_gene: TRBV10-3
d_gene: .
CDR3aa: CAISESSLLGADDGYTF
CDR3nt: TGTGCCATCAGTGAGTCAAGCCTTCTCGGGGCGGACGATGGCTACACCTTC

j_gene: TRBJ2-7
abundance: .
v_gene: TRBV30
d_gene: .
CDR3aa: CAWSYLRGEQYF
CDR3nt: TGTGCCTGGAGTTATCTTAGAGGCGAGCAGTACTTC

j_gene: TRBJ2-7
abundance: .
v_gene: TRBV27
d_gene: TRBD1
CDR3aa: CASSPLPGQGVHEQYF
CDR3nt: TGTGCCAGCAGTCCGCTACCGGGACAGGGCGTCCACGAGCAGTACTTC

j_gene: TRBJ2-1
abundance: .
v_gene: TRBV11-2
d_gene: .
CDR3aa: CASSLGPNEQFF
CDR3nt: TGTGCCAGCAGCCTGGGCCCCAATGAGCAGTTCTTC

j_gene: TRBJ2-5
abundance: once
v_gene: TRBV6-1
d_gene: .
CDR3aa: CASSEVPGRLQETQYF
CDR3nt: TGTGCCAGCAGTGAAGTCCCTGGACGGCTTCAAGAGACCCAGTACTTC

j_gene: TRBJ2-7
abundance: .
v_gene: TRBV6-6
d_gene: .
CDR3aa: CAAGPGLGVFYEQYF
CDR3nt: TGTGCCGCAGGGCCTGGCTTAGGGGTTTTCTACGAGCAGTACTTC

j_gene: TRBJ2-5
abundance: .
v_gene: TRBV15
d_gene: TRBD2
CDR3aa: CATSSPSGGTQETQYF
CDR3nt: TGTGCCACCAGCAGCCCTAGCGGAGGCACCCAAGAGACCCAGTACTTC

j_gene: TRBJ2-7
abundance: .
v_gene: TRBV27
d_gene: .
CDR3aa: CASSPRGAGSYEQYF
CDR3nt: TGTGCCAGCAGTCCACGGGGGGCAGGCTCCTACGAGCAGTACTTC

j_gene: TRBJ1-5
abundance: .
v_gene: TRBV28
d_gene: .
CDR3aa: CASSLLYQPQHF
CDR3nt: TGTGCCAGCAGCCTTCTTTATCAGCCCCAGCATTTT

j_gene: TRBJ1-1
abundance: .
v_gene: TRBV7-9
d_gene: .
CDR3aa: CASSMPTDMNTEAFF
CDR3nt: TGTGCCAGCAGCATGCCGACAGATATGAACACTGAAGCTTTCTTT

j_gene: TRBJ2-7
abundance: .
v_gene: TRBV11-2
d_gene: .
CDR3aa: CASSPIFGDFFNEQYF
CDR3nt: TGTGCCAGCAGCCCGATATTTGGGGACTTTTTCAACGAGCAGTACTTC

j_gene: TRBJ2-7
abundance: .
v_gene: TRBV5-1
d_gene: TRBD1
CDR3aa: CASSSSGTGGYEQYF
CDR3nt: TGCGCCAGCAGCTCATCCGGGACAGGGGGCTACGAGCAGTACTTC

j_gene: TRBJ2-7
abundance: .
v_gene: TRBV29-1
d_gene: .
CDR3aa: CSVELPRIGAGQYF
CDR3nt: TGCAGCGTTGAATTGCCGAGAATCGGAGCGGGGCAGTACTTC

j_gene: TRBJ2-7
abundance: .
v_gene: TRBV10-1
d_gene: .
CDR3aa: CASSDQDPRGAGIHF
CDR3nt: TGCGCCAGCAGTGACCAAGATCCGAGGGGTGCGGGCATACACTTC

j_gene: TRBJ2-2
abundance: .
v_gene: TRBV11-3
d_gene: TRBD1
CDR3aa: CASSGRDRADTGELFF
CDR3nt: TGTGCCAGCAGCGGACGGGACAGGGCGGACACCGGGGAGCTGTTTTTT

j_gene: TRBJ1-4
abundance: .
v_gene: TRBV29-1
d_gene: TRBD1
CDR3aa: CSVGQGEDEKLFF
CDR3nt: TGCAGCGTCGGACAGGGAGAAGACGAAAAACTGTTTTTT

j_gene: TRBJ1-1
abundance: .
v_gene: TRBV7-9
d_gene: .
CDR3aa: CASSSTDGMNTEAFF
CDR3nt: TGTGCCAGCAGCTCGACGGACGGAATGAACACTGAAGCTTTCTTT

j_gene: TRBJ2-3
abundance: .
v_gene: TRBV4-3
d_gene: .
CDR3aa: CASSQGWSSSPDTQYF
CDR3nt: TGCGCCAGCAGCCAAGGTTGGAGTAGCTCCCCAGATACGCAGTATTTT

j_gene: TRBJ2-7
abundance: .
v_gene: TRBV5-1
d_gene: TRBD1
CDR3aa: CASSSKGTGGGYEQYF
CDR3nt: TGCGCCAGCAGCTCTAAAGGGACAGGGGGCGGCTACGAGCAGTACTTC

j_gene: TRBJ2-1
abundance: .
v_gene: TRBV7-9
d_gene: .
CDR3aa: CASSLVRTRHWNEQFF
CDR3nt: TGTGCCAGCAGCTTAGTGCGGACCCGCCACTGGAATGAGCAGTTCTTC

j_gene: TRBJ2-3
abundance: .
v_gene: TRBV27
d_gene: TRBD2
CDR3aa: CASQRGATDTQYF
CDR3nt: TGTGCCAGTCAGCGGGGGGCCACAGATACGCAGTATTTT

j_gene: TRBJ2-3
abundance: .
v_gene: TRBV5-1
d_gene: .
CDR3aa: CASSLGAGEASTDTQYF
CDR3nt: TGCGCCAGCAGCTTGGGGGCCGGGGAAGCTAGCACAGATACGCAGTATTTT

j_gene: TRBJ2-7
abundance: .
v_gene: TRBV4-1
d_gene: TRBD1
CDR3aa: CASSQGQGAFEQYF
CDR3nt: TGCGCCAGCAGCCAAGGACAGGGGGCCTTCGAGCAGTACTTC

j_gene: TRBJ2-1
abundance: .
v_gene: TRBV7-9
d_gene: .
CDR3aa: CASSLEGGHNEQFF
CDR3nt: TGTGCCAGCAGCTTAGAGGGGGGTCACAATGAGCAGTTCTTC

j_gene: TRBJ1-3
abundance: .
v_gene: TRBV28
d_gene: TRBD1
CDR3aa: CASRIGDSSGNTIYF
CDR3nt: TGTGCCAGCAGAATTGGGGACAGCTCTGGAAACACCATATATTTT

j_gene: TRBJ2-7
abundance: once
v_gene: TRBV9
d_gene: .
CDR3aa: CASSVSTSYEQYF
CDR3nt: TGTGCCAGCAGCGTATCCACGTCCTACGAGCAGTACTTC

j_gene: TRBJ2-1
abundance: .
v_gene: TRBV6-5
d_gene: .
CDR3aa: CASSYMVSESYNEQFF
CDR3nt: TGTGCCAGCAGTTATATGGTCTCGGAGTCCTACAATGAGCAGTTCTTC

j_gene: TRBJ2-1
abundance: .
v_gene: TRBV5-4
d_gene: .
CDR3aa: CASSSIGADYNEQFF
CDR3nt: TGTGCCAGCAGCTCCATCGGGGCTGATTACAATGAGCAGTTCTTC

j_gene: TRBJ2-7
abundance: .
v_gene: TRBV5-4
d_gene: .
CDR3aa: CASSFGAYEQYF
CDR3nt: TGTGCCAGCAGCTTTGGTGCCTACGAGCAGTACTTC

j_gene: TRBJ2-1
abundance: .
v_gene: TRBV5-8
d_gene: .
CDR3aa: CASSNQIGRSYNEQFF
CDR3nt: TGTGCCAGCAGCAATCAGATAGGGCGCTCCTACAATGAGCAGTTCTTC

j_gene: TRBJ2-2
abundance: .
v_gene: TRBV19
d_gene: TRBD2
CDR3aa: CASSIWELADTGELFF
CDR3nt: TGTGCCAGTAGTATTTGGGAACTAGCGGACACCGGGGAGCTGTTTTTT

j_gene: TRBJ2-1
abundance: .
v_gene: TRBV9
d_gene: TRBD2
CDR3aa: CASSVNWVGGVDEQFF
CDR3nt: TGTGCCAGCAGCGTGAATTGGGTGGGAGGGGTAGATGAGCAGTTCTTC

j_gene: TRBJ2-5
abundance: .
v_gene: TRBV9
d_gene: .
CDR3aa: CASSVVGGQETQYF
CDR3nt: TGTGCCAGCAGCGTAGTCGGGGGACAAGAGACCCAGTACTTC

j_gene: TRBJ2-2
abundance: .
v_gene: TRBV6-5
d_gene: .
CDR3aa: CASSQGRIGELFF
CDR3nt: TGTGCCAGCAGTCAGGGGCGGATCGGGGAGCTGTTTTTT

j_gene: TRBJ2-2
abundance: .
v_gene: TRBV6-5
d_gene: .
CDR3aa: CASSPGSLNTGELFF
CDR3nt: TGTGCCAGCAGTCCCGGATCGTTGAACACCGGGGAGCTGTTTTTT

j_gene: TRBJ2-3
abundance: once
v_gene: TRBV9
d_gene: .
CDR3aa: CASSDRGLSTDTQYF
CDR3nt: TGTGCCAGCAGCGACAGGGGACTAAGCACAGATACGCAGTATTTT

j_gene: TRBJ2-5
abundance: .
v_gene: TRBV27
d_gene: TRBD1
CDR3aa: CASSLFNRGLETQYF
CDR3nt: TGTGCCAGCAGTTTATTCAACAGGGGGTTGGAGACCCAGTACTTC

j_gene: TRBJ2-2
abundance: .
v_gene: TRBV13
d_gene: .
CDR3aa: CASSLKGAGTGELFF
CDR3nt: TGTGCCAGCAGCTTAAAAGGGGCCGGCACCGGGGAGCTGTTTTTT

j_gene: TRBJ2-1
abundance: .
v_gene: TRBV7-6
d_gene: TRBD2
CDR3aa: CASSPVPVLAGMYNEQFF
CDR3nt: TGTGCCAGCAGCCCCGTACCCGTCCTAGCGGGGATGTACAATGAGCAGTTCTTC

j_gene: TRBJ2-1
abundance: .
v_gene: TRBV7-9
d_gene: .
CDR3aa: CASSLQDEQFF
CDR3nt: TGTGCCAGCAGCCTCCAGGATGAGCAGTTCTTC

j_gene: TRBJ1-1
abundance: .
v_gene: TRBV15
d_gene: .
CDR3aa: CATRDTTGPEAFF
CDR3nt: TGTGCCACCAGGGATACGACAGGTCCTGAAGCTTTCTTT

j_gene: TRBJ1-5
abundance: once
v_gene: TRBV5-5
d_gene: .
CDR3aa: CASSLVAGSNQPQHF
CDR3nt: TGTGCCAGCAGCTTGGTGGCAGGGAGCAATCAGCCCCAGCATTTT

j_gene: TRBJ2-1
abundance: .
v_gene: TRBV27
d_gene: .
CDR3aa: CASSSTVLAGAYNEQFF
CDR3nt: TGTGCCAGCAGTTCAACCGTACTAGCCGGCGCCTACAATGAGCAGTTCTTC

j_gene: TRBJ1-2
abundance: .
v_gene: TRBV5-5
d_gene: .
CDR3aa: CASSPLFTDYGYTF
CDR3nt: TGTGCCAGCAGCCCCCTCTTCACCGACTATGGCTACACCTTC

j_gene: TRBJ2-7
abundance: .
v_gene: TRBV4-1
d_gene: .
CDR3aa: CASSLPGSYEQYF
CDR3nt: TGCGCCAGCAGCCTCCCCGGCTCCTACGAGCAGTACTTC

j_gene: TRBJ2-1
abundance: .
v_gene: TRBV12-5
d_gene: TRBD2
CDR3aa: CASGFAGEANEQFF
CDR3nt: TGTGCTAGTGGTTTCGCGGGAGAGGCGAATGAGCAGTTCTTC